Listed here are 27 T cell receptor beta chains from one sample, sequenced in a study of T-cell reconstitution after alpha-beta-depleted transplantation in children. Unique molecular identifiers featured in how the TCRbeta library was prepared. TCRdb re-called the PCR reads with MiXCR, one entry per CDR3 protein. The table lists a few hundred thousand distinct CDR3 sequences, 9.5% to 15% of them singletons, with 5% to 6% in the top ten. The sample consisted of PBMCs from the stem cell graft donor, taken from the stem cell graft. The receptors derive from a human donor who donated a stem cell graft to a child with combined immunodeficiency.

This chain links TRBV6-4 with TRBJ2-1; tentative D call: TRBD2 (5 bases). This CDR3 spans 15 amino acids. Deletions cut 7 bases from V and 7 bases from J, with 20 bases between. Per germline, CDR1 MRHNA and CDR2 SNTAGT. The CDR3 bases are TGTGCCAGCACCTCGGAGGCGGGCCGCCCGAATGAGCAGTTCTTC. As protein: CASTSEAGRPNEQFF.

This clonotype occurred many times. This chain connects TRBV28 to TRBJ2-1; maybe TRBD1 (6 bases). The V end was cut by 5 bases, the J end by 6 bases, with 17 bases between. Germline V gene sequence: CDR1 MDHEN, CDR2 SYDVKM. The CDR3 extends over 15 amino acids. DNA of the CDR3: TGTGCCAGCAGTATCCGACAGGTCTCTGTCAATGAGCAGTTCTTC. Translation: CASSIRQVSVNEQFF.

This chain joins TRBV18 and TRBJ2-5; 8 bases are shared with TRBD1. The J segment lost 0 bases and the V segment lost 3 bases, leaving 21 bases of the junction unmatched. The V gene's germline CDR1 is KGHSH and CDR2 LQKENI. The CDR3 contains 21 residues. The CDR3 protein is CASSPFHVVLGQVFNQETQYF. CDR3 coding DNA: TGTGCCAGCTCACCGTTTCATGTCGTACTGGGACAGGTTTTTAACCAAGAGACCCAGTACTTC.

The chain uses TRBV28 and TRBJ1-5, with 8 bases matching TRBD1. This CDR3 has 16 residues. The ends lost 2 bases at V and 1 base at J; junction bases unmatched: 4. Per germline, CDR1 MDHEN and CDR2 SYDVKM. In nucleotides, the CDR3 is TGTGCCAGCAGTTTACCCAGGGGGCGGAGCAATCAGCCCCAGCATTTT. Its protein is CASSLPRGRSNQPQHF.

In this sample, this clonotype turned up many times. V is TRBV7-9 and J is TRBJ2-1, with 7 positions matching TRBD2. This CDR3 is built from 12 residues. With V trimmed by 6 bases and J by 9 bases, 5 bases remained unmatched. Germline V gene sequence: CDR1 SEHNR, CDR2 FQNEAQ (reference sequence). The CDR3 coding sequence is TGTGCCAGCAGAAAACTAGCGACTGAGCAGTTCTTC. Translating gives CASRKLATEQFF.

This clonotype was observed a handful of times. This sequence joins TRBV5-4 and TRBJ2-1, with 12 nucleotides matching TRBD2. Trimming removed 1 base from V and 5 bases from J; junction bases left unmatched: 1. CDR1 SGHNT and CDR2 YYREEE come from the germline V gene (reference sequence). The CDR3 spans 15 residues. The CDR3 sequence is CASSLRTSGDNEQFF. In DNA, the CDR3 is TGTGCCAGCAGCTTGAGGACTAGCGGGGACAATGAGCAGTTCTTC.

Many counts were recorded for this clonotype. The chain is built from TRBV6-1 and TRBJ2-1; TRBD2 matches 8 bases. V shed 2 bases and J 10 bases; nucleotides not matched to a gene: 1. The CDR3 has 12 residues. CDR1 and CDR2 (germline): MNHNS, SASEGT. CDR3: CASSERGGEQFF. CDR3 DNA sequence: TGTGCCAGCAGTGAACGGGGGGGAGAGCAGTTCTTC.

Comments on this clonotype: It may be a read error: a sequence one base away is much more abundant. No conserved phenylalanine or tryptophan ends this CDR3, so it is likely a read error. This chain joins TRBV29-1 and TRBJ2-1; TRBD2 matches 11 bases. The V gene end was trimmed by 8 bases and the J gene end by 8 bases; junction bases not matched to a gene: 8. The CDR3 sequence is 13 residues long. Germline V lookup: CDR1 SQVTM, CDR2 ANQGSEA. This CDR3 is CSPRLAGSHEQFS. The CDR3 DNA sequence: TGCAGCCCGCGACTAGCGGGGTCACATGAGCAGTTCTCC.

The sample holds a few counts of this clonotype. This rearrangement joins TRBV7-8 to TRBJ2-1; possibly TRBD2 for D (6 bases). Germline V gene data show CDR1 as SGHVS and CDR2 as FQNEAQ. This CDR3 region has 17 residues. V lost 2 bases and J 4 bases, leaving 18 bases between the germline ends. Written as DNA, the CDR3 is TGTGCCAGCAGCTTACGTTATTCGGGAGTCAGGTACAATGAGCAGTTCTTC. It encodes CASSLRYSGVRYNEQFF.

The DNA for the CDR3 is TGTGCCAGCAGTGCAATTGTTTATGGCTACACCTTC. Translated, it gives CASSAIVYGYTF. The rearrangement links TRBV12-3 or TRBV12-4 to TRBJ1-2; D remains unclear. V was cut by 5 bases and J by 5 bases, with 9 bases left in between. CDR3 length equals 12 residues.

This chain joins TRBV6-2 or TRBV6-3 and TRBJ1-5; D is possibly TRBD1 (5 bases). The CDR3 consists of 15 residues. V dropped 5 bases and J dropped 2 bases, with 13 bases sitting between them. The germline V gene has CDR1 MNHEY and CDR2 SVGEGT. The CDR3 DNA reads TGTGCCAGCAGTCCCCGGGGGATGGGCAATCAGCCCCAGCATTTT. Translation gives CASSPRGMGNQPQHF.

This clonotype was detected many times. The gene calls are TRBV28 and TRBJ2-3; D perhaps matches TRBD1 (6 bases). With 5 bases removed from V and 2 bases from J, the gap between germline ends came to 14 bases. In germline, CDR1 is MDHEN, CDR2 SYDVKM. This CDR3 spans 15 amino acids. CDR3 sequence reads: CASSNQQGLTDTQYF. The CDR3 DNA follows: TGTGCCAGCAGTAACCAACAGGGCCTCACAGATACGCAGTATTTT.

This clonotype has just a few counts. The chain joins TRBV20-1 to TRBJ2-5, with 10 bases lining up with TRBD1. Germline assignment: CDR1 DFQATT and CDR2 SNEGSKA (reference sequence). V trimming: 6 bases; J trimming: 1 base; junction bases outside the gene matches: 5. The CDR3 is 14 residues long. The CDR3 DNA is TGCAGTGCCCCCCGGGACAGGGGCCAAGAGACCCAGTACTTC. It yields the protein CSAPRDRGQETQYF.

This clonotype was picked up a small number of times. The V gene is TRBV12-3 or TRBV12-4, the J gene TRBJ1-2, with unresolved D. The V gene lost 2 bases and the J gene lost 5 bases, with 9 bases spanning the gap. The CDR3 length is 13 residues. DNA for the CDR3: TGTGCCAGCAGTTTATTGGAGGATTATGGCTACACCTTC. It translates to CASSLLEDYGYTF.

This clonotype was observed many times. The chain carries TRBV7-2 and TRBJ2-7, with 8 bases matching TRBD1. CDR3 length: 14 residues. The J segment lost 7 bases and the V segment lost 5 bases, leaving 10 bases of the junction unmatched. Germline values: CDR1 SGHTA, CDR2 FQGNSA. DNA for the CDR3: TGTGCCAGCAGCCCCCGGACAGGGTATGGGGAGCAGTACTTC. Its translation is CASSPRTGYGEQYF.

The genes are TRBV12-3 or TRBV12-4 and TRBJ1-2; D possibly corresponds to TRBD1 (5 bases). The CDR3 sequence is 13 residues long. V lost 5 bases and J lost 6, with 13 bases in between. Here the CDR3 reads CASSLGGVDGYTF. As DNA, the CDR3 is TGTGCCAGCAGTCTGGGGGGAGTTGATGGCTACACCTTC.

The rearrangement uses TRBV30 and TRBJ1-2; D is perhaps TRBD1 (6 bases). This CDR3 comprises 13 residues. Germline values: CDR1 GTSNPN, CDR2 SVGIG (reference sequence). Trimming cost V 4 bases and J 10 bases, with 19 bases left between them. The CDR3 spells CAWKPTGWQDYTF. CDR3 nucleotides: TGTGCCTGGAAGCCAACAGGGTGGCAGGACTACACCTTC.

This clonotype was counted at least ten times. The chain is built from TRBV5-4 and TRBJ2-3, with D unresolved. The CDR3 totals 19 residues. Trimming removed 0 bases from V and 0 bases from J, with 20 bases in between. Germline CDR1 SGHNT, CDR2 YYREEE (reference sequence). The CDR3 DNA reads TGTGCCAGCAGCTTGGCAACAGCATCACTTCGTGCTAGCACAGATACGCAGTATTTT. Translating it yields CASSLATASLRASTDTQYF.

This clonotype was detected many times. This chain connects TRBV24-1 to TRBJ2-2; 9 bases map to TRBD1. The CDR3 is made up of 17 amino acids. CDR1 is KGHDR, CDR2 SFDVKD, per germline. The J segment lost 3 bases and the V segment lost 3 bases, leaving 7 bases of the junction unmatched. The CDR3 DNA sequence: TGTGCCACCAGTGATACAACCGGGACAGGGTACACCGGGGAGCTGTTTTTT. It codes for CATSDTTGTGYTGELFF.

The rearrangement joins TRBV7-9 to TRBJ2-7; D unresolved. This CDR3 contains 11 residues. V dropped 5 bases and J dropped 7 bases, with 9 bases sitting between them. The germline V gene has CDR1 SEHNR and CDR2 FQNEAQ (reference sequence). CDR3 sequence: CASSPVGEQYF. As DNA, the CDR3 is TGTGCCAGCAGCCCTGTCGGGGAGCAGTACTTC. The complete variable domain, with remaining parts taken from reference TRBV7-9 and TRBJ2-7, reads DTGVSQNPRHKITKRGQNVTFRCDPISEHNRLYWYRQTLGQGPEFLTYFQNEAQLEKSRLLSDRFSAERPKGSFSTLEIQRTEQGDSAMYLCASSPVGEQYFGPGTRLTVT.

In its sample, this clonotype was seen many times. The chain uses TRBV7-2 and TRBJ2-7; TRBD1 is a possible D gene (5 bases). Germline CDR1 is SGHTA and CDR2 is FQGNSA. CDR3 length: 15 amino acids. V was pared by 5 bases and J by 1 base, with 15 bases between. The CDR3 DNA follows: TGTGCCAGCAGCCCAAGGGGTTATGGGTCCTACGAGCAGTACTTC. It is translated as CASSPRGYGSYEQYF. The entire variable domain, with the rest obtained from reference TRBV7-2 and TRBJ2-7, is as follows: GAGVSQSPSNKVTEKGKDVELRCDPISGHTALYWYRQSLGQGLEFLIYFQGNSAPDKSGLPSDRFSAERTGGSVSTLTIQRTQQEDSAVYLCASSPRGYGSYEQYFGPGTRLTVT.

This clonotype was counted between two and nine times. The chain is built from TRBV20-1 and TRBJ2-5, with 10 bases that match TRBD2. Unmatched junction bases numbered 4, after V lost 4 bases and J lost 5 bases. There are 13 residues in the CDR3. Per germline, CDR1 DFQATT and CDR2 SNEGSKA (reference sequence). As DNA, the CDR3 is TGCAGTGCTATTAATAGCGGGGGGGAGACCCAGTACTTC. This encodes CSAINSGGETQYF.

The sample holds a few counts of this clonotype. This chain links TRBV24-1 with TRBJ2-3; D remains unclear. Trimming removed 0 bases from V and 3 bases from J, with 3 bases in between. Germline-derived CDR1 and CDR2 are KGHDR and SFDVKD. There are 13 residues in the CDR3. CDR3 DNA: TGTGCCACCAGTGATTTGCTGACAGATACGCAGTATTTT. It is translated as CATSDLLTDTQYF.

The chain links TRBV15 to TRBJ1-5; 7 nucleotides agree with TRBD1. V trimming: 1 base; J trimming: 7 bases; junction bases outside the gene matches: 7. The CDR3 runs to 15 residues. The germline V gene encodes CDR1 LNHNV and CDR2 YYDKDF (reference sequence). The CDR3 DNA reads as TGTGCCACCAGCAGAGCAGGGGGGCCCCACCAGCCCCAGCATTTT. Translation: CATSRAGGPHQPQHF.

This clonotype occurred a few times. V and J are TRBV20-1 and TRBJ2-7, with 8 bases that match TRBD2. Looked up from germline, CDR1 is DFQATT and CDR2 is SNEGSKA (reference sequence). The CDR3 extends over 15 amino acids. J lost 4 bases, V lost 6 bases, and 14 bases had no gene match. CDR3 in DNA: TGCAGTGCCCAACTGATCGGGGTAGCGGGGTACGAGCAGTACTTC. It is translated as CSAQLIGVAGYEQYF.

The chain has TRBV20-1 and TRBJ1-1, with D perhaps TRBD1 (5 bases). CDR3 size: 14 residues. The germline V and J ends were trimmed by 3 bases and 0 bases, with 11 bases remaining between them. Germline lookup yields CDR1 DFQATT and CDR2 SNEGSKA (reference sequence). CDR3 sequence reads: CSARGGGLNTEAFF. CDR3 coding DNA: TGCAGTGCTAGGGGGGGAGGCCTGAACACTGAAGCTTTCTTT.

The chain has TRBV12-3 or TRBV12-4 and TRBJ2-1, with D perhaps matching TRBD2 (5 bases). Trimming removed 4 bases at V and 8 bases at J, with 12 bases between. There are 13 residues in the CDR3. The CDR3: CASSWEYSDEQFF. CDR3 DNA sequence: TGTGCCAGCAGTTGGGAGTACTCGGATGAGCAGTTCTTC.